This T cell receptor beta chain was documented in a study of blood T cell repertoires in COVID-19. J gave up 6 bases and V 6 bases, and 9 bases lay outside the gene matches. The germline CDR1 and CDR2 sequences are MDHEN and SYDVKM. This CDR3 contains 16 residues. The assay was immunoSEQ multiplex PCR, and TCRdb's table has in-frame clones only and misses some. This table has 90,000 to 120,000 clones, 90% to 95% appearing once. Material: peripheral blood. The V call is TRBV28, the J call TRBJ1-5, with TRBD1 identical over 12 bases. The sequence came from a human donor in a cohort sampled during active COVID-19. CDR3 nucleotides: TGTGCCAGCAGCCAAGGGGACAGGGGGCGCGGTCAGCCCCAGCATTTT. Its protein product is CASSQGDRGRGQPQHF. Full variable domain (remainder filled in from reference TRBV28 and TRBJ1-5): DVKVTQSSRYLVKRTGEKVFLECVQDMDHENMFWYRQDPGLGLRLIYFSYDVKMKEKGDIPEGYSVSREKKERFSLILESASTNQTSMYLCASSQGDRGRGQPQHFGDGTRLSIL.